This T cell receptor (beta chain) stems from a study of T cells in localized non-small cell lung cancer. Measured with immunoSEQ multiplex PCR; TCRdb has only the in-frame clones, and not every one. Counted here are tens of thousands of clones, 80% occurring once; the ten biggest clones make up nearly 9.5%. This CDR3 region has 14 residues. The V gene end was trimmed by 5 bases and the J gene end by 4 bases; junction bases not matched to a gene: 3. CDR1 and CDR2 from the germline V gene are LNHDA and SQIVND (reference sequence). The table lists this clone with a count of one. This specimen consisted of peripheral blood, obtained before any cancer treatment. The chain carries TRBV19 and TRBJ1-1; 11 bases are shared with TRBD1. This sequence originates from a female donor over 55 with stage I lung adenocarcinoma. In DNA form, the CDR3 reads TGTGCCAGTAGTCCGGGACAGGGGGGCACTGAAGCTTTCTTT. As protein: CASSPGQGGTEAFF.